This TCR beta chain was captured in a study of T cell responses to AZD1222 COVID-19 vaccine. Libraries were prepared by immunoSEQ multiplex PCR; TCRdb keeps only in-frame clonotypes and omits some of them. The sample includes over 130,000 clones, about nine tenths of them seen just once. Findings and caveats of the study: Regions 160-218 and 743-854 dominated among vaccine-associated CD4 TCRs spanning spike.

As regards this clone: Its antigen is not known.

With 6 bases removed from V and 8 bases from J, the gap between germline ends came to 19 bases. CDR1 and CDR2 from the germline V gene are GTSNPN and SVGIG (reference sequence). The CDR3 contains 13 residues. This receptor was identified in an adult who received the AZD1222 COVID-19 vaccine. This sequence joins TRBV30 and TRBJ1-1, with D maybe TRBD1 (5 bases). The source material was peripheral blood, sampled 28 days after the second AZD1222 dose. The CDR3 nucleotides read TGTGCCTGCATGGTGACCAGGGACCGAGAAGCTTTCTTT. Translating gives CACMVTRDREAFF.